Following are 13 T cell receptor beta chains from one sample sequenced in a study of response to subunit inactivated influenza vaccine. TCRdb fed the RT-PCR reads into MiXCR, producing one record per CDR3 protein. This table holds about 500,000 distinct CDR3 sequences, approximately 12% found once. Source: PBMCs from blood, taken roughly 47 days after vaccination. The receptors originated from a man in his forties or fifties who received an inactivated influenza vaccine.

This clonotype was counted a few times. The rearrangement joins TRBV7-2 to TRBJ2-3; D gene unclear. CDR3 length: 14 residues. Germline CDR1 is SGHTA and CDR2 is FQGNSA. V was shortened by 0 bases and J by 2 bases, with 6 bases between the two germline ends. The CDR3 DNA is TGTGCCAGCAGCTTAGCGCGTCACACAGATACGCAGTATTTT. It yields the protein CASSLARHTDTQYF.

The rearrangement links TRBV20-1 to TRBJ2-7; D uncertain. V gave up 3 bases and J gave up 3 bases, with 9 bases separating them. The CDR3 spans 12 residues. From germline, CDR1 is DFQATT and CDR2 SNEGSKA (reference sequence). In DNA form, the CDR3 reads TGCAGTGCTAGGAAATTCGTCTACGAGCAGTACTTC. This sequence encodes CSARKFVYEQYF.

V gene TRBV5-6 combines with J gene TRBJ1-3; D perhaps matches TRBD1 (5 bases). Germline V gene data show CDR1 as SGHDT and CDR2 as YYEEEE. Trimming removed 4 bases at V and 2 bases at J, with 13 bases between. The CDR3 has 15 residues. CDR3: CASSNGPGPGNTIYF. CDR3 sequence (DNA): TGTGCCAGCAGCAACGGACCAGGGCCTGGAAACACCATATATTTT.

This clonotype was detected only a few times. This chain links TRBV7-3 with TRBJ2-3; D is ambiguous. The CDR3 is 13 residues long. Germline V gene data show CDR1 as SGHTA and CDR2 as FQGTGA. Trimming took 0 bases from V and 5 from J, leaving 6 bases between them. The CDR3 DNA reads TGTGCCAGCAGCTTAACGTTCAGAGATACGCAGTATTTT. Translation gives CASSLTFRDTQYF.

The rearrangement links TRBV12-5 to TRBJ2-5; 7 bases map to TRBD1. The J segment lost 5 bases and the V segment lost 4 bases, leaving 7 bases of the junction unmatched. The CDR3 sequence is 14 residues long. CDR1 and CDR2 (germline): LGHNT, FRNRAP. CDR3 coding DNA: TGTGCTAGTGGTTCGGGACAGCTTGGGGAGACCCAGTACTTC. Translated: CASGSGQLGETQYF.

The chain is built from TRBV10-3 and TRBJ2-1; 7 bases map to TRBD2. This CDR3 contains 14 residues. Germline loops: CDR1 ENHRY, CDR2 SYGVKD. V trimming: 3 bases; J trimming: 8 bases; junction bases outside the gene matches: 7. The CDR3 sequence is CAISDPGRGDEQFF. The CDR3 coding sequence is TGTGCCATCAGTGACCCGGGACGGGGGGATGAGCAGTTCTTC.

A few counts support this clonotype. This chain connects TRBV3-1 to TRBJ2-4, with 15 bases aligning to TRBD2. V shed 3 bases and J 1 base; nucleotides not matched to a gene: 7. The length of the CDR3 is 19 residues. Germline loops: CDR1 LGHDT, CDR2 YNNKEL (reference sequence). DNA of the CDR3: TGTGCCAGCAGCCAGCGGACTAGCGGGAGGGCCGAGGCCAAAAACATTCAGTACTTC. The encoded protein is CASSQRTSGRAEAKNIQYF.

This clonotype turned up a few times. The chain links TRBV20-1 to TRBJ2-7, with D perhaps TRBD1 (6 bases). There are 11 residues in the CDR3. Trimming removed 5 bases at V and 2 bases at J, with 7 bases between. Germline-derived CDR1 and CDR2 are DFQATT and SNEGSKA (reference sequence). The DNA of the CDR3 is TGCAGTGCTGGGGACACCTACGAGCAGTACTTC. Translating it yields CSAGDTYEQYF.

The chain carries TRBV28 and TRBJ2-1; weak D call: TRBD2 (5 bases). Germline V gene data show CDR1 as MDHEN and CDR2 as SYDVKM. This CDR3 spans 12 amino acids. V was pared by 7 bases and J by 5 bases, with 9 bases between. DNA for the CDR3: TGTGCCAGCACCTCCGGGAACAATGAGCAGTTCTTC. It codes for CASTSGNNEQFF.

J is TRBJ1-5 and V is TRBV4-3; D is ambiguous. The CDR3 contains 16 residues. Germline CDR1 LGHNA, CDR2 YSLEER. V lost 0 bases, J lost 4 bases, and 13 bases lay in between. The CDR3 nucleotides read TGCGCCAGCAGCCAAGATGCCGGCCACCGTAATCAGCCCCAGCATTTT. This codes for CASSQDAGHRNQPQHF.

This rearrangement joins TRBV12-3 or TRBV12-4 to TRBJ2-7; D might be TRBD1 or TRBD2, each matching 5 bases. CDR3 length: 15 residues. V was trimmed by 6 bases and J by 3 bases, leaving 18 bases between them. The CDR3 loop reads CASSRGGQGIYEQYF. The CDR3 DNA is TGTGCCAGCAGCCGTGGCGGGCAGGGAATCTACGAGCAGTACTTC.

The chain is built from TRBV25-1 and TRBJ1-1; the D gene is possibly TRBD1 (6 bases). From germline, CDR1 is MGHDK and CDR2 SYGVNS. The CDR3 sequence is 14 residues long. V was cut by 7 bases and J by 0 bases, with 12 bases left in between. CDR3 sequence: CASKGQGMNTEAFF. The DNA for the CDR3 is TGTGCCAGCAAGGGGCAGGGGATGAACACTGAAGCTTTCTTT.

The chain uses TRBV4-1 and TRBJ2-2; D remains ambiguous. Deletions cut 1 base from V and 0 bases from J, with 9 bases between. The CDR3 has 16 residues. Germline-derived CDR1 and CDR2 are MGHRA and YSYEKL. The CDR3, as DNA: TGCGCCAGCAGCCAAGTTCTGGGCGCGAACACCGGGGAGCTGTTTTTT. This translates into CASSQVLGANTGELFF.